A selection of T cell receptor beta chains follows, all from one sample in a study of response to subunit inactivated influenza vaccine. One entry per CDR3 protein, called by TCRdb with MiXCR from the RT-PCR reads. The data hold 500,000 to 550,000 distinct CDR3 sequences, with 7.6% observed a single time. The sequencing here drew on PBMCs from blood, taken roughly 24 months after vaccination. Every receptor here comes from a man aged 45 to 75 who received an inactivated influenza vaccine. Both conserved end residues are part of each CDR3. Fields, in order: D gene, V gene, clone size, J gene, CDR3 protein, CDR3 DNA. D genes are given only for firm matches. Clone size appears in some rows only: once, few, many, or a class for an expanded clone.

D: TRBD2
V: TRBV10-3
size: many
J: TRBJ2-7
CDR3: CAIRVAGVNEQYF
DNA: TGTGCCATCAGGGTAGCGGGAGTAAACGAGCAGTACTTC

D: NA
V: TRBV7-2
size: few
J: TRBJ2-4
CDR3: CASSLQAKNIQYF
DNA: TGTGCCAGCAGCTTACAAGCCAAAAACATTCAGTACTTC

D: TRBD1
V: TRBV12-3/TRBV12-4
size: many
J: TRBJ2-1
CDR3: CASSPDRGTSNEQFF
DNA: TGTGCCAGCAGTCCGGACAGGGGGACTAGTAATGAGCAGTTCTTC

D: NA
V: TRBV7-2
size: NA
J: TRBJ2-4
CDR3: CASRLDRGGGIQYF
DNA: TGTGCCAGCAGATTAGACAGGGGAGGGGGCATTCAGTACTTC

D: TRBD1
V: TRBV11-2
size: many
J: TRBJ2-1
CDR3: CASSFISRQGPLQGQFF
DNA: TGTGCCAGCAGCTTTATTTCCCGACAGGGGCCTTTGCAAGGGCAGTTCTTC

D: TRBD1
V: TRBV7-9
size: NA
J: TRBJ1-2
CDR3: CASSLYRQGADGYTF
DNA: TGTGCCAGCAGTCTCTACCGACAGGGGGCGGACGGCTACACCTTC

D: NA
V: TRBV5-5
size: many
J: TRBJ2-3
CDR3: CASSPEWADTQYF
DNA: TGTGCCAGCAGCCCCGAGTGGGCAGATACGCAGTATTTT

D: TRBD1
V: TRBV29-1
size: NA
J: TRBJ2-2
CDR3: CSVEDLQQGRITGELFF
DNA: TGCAGCGTTGAGGACCTTCAACAGGGGCGGATCACCGGGGAGCTGTTTTTT

D: TRBD1
V: TRBV4-1
size: few
J: TRBJ1-1
CDR3: CASGDRGKNTEAFF
DNA: TGCGCCAGCGGGGACAGGGGGAAGAACACTGAAGCTTTCTTT

D: NA
V: TRBV12-3/TRBV12-4
size: NA
J: TRBJ1-2
CDR3: CASSLNYRNHTF
DNA: TGTGCCAGCAGTTTAAACTATAGGAACCACACCTTC

D: NA
V: TRBV11-2
size: once
J: TRBJ2-3
CDR3: CASRSPRLVGYTQYF
DNA: TGTGCCAGCCGCTCGCCTAGACTAGTGGGATATACGCAGTATTTT

D: TRBD1
V: TRBV5-1
size: many
J: TRBJ1-1
CDR3: CASSWGQGSNTEAFF
DNA: TGCGCCAGCAGCTGGGGACAGGGGTCGAACACTGAAGCTTTCTTT

D: NA
V: TRBV5-1
size: NA
J: TRBJ2-4
CDR3: CASSSNTLRTAKNIQYF
DNA: TGCGCCAGCAGCTCAAATACATTGAGGACGGCCAAAAACATTCAGTACTTC

D: NA
V: TRBV6-1
size: few
J: TRBJ1-3
CDR3: CASSSTKTGNTIYF
DNA: TGTGCCAGCAGCTCTACAAAAACTGGAAACACCATATATTTT

D: NA
V: TRBV4-2
size: few
J: TRBJ1-1
CDR3: CASSPVRRMNTEAFF
DNA: TGTGCCAGCAGCCCAGTTCGGCGGATGAACACTGAAGCTTTCTTT

D: TRBD1
V: TRBV6-1
size: NA
J: TRBJ1-4
CDR3: CASSRSGTVVSSTNEKLFF
DNA: TGTGCCAGCAGTCGATCCGGGACAGTTGTGTCATCAACTAATGAAAAACTGTTTTTT

D: NA
V: TRBV7-9
size: NA
J: TRBJ2-1
CDR3: CASSSSRGVVYNEQFF
DNA: TGTGCCAGCAGCTCATCGAGGGGTGTTGTTTACAATGAGCAGTTCTTC

D: TRBD1
V: TRBV20-1
size: many
J: TRBJ2-3
CDR3: CSARRDREGTDTQYF
DNA: TGCAGTGCTAGGCGGGACAGGGAAGGCACAGATACGCAGTATTTT

D: NA
V: TRBV4-2
size: few
J: TRBJ2-2
CDR3: CASSPWGLTGELFF
DNA: TGTGCCAGCAGCCCCTGGGGCCTCACCGGGGAGCTGTTTTTT

D: NA
V: TRBV11-2
size: few
J: TRBJ2-3
CDR3: CASSTGLVTDTQYF
DNA: TGTGCCAGCAGCACGGGGCTGGTCACAGATACGCAGTATTTT

D: TRBD2
V: TRBV11-2
size: few
J: TRBJ2-1
CDR3: CASRDSGGLNEQFF
DNA: TGTGCCAGCAGGGATAGCGGGGGGCTAAATGAGCAGTTCTTC

D: NA
V: TRBV9
size: many
J: TRBJ2-3
CDR3: CASSESGKGGQYF
DNA: TGTGCCAGCAGCGAAAGCGGAAAGGGGGGGCAGTATTTT

D: NA
V: TRBV12-3/TRBV12-4
size: few
J: TRBJ2-2
CDR3: CASALLVVKTADTGELFF
DNA: TGTGCCAGCGCATTATTGGTCGTGAAGACGGCGGACACCGGGGAGCTGTTTTTT

D: TRBD1
V: TRBV10-3
size: NA
J: TRBJ1-2
CDR3: CAISELQGAIYGYTF
DNA: TGTGCCATCAGTGAGTTGCAGGGGGCTATCTATGGCTACACCTTC

D: NA
V: TRBV6-5
size: NA
J: TRBJ2-2
CDR3: CASSYTGKGTGELFF
DNA: TGTGCCAGCAGTTACACAGGGAAGGGAACCGGGGAGCTGTTTTTT

D: NA
V: TRBV29-1
size: many
J: TRBJ1-2
CDR3: CSVEGLSWGYTF
DNA: TGCAGCGTCGAGGGACTCTCTTGGGGCTACACCTTC

D: NA
V: TRBV24-1
size: NA
J: TRBJ2-1
CDR3: CATSDERTEAYNEQFF
DNA: TGTGCCACCAGTGATGAACGGACCGAAGCCTACAATGAGCAGTTCTTC

D: NA
V: TRBV20-1
size: NA
J: TRBJ1-1
CDR3: CSTREVTGWGEAFF
DNA: TGCAGCACTAGAGAAGTCACAGGGTGGGGTGAAGCTTTCTTT

D: TRBD2
V: TRBV27
size: NA
J: TRBJ2-3
CDR3: CASSLYADRIAGVSDTQYF
DNA: TGTGCCAGCAGTTTATATGCCGACCGTATAGCGGGAGTATCAGATACGCAGTATTTT

D: TRBD1
V: TRBV10-3
size: many
J: TRBJ2-5
CDR3: CATRPGTDQETQYF
DNA: TGTGCCACACGACCGGGGACAGACCAAGAGACCCAGTACTTC

D: TRBD1
V: TRBV6-2/TRBV6-3
size: NA
J: TRBJ2-4
CDR3: CASMLGTGRNIQYF
DNA: TGTGCCAGCATGCTCGGGACAGGGAGAAACATTCAGTACTTC

D: NA
V: TRBV29-1
size: many
J: TRBJ1-2
CDR3: CSVEWKGSYYGYTF
DNA: TGCAGCGTTGAATGGAAGGGGAGCTACTATGGCTACACCTTC

D: NA
V: TRBV20-1
size: NA
J: TRBJ1-2
CDR3: CSARTPEGYGYTF
DNA: TGCAGTGCCCGGACCCCCGAAGGCTATGGCTACACCTTC

D: TRBD2
V: TRBV20-1
size: few
J: TRBJ2-3
CDR3: CSASPSTGGSTQYF
DNA: TGCAGTGCTAGCCCTTCGACGGGAGGTTCTACGCAGTATTTT

D: TRBD1
V: TRBV4-1
size: many
J: TRBJ1-1
CDR3: CASSLGQGGTEAFF
DNA: TGTGCCAGCAGTTTAGGACAGGGGGGTACTGAAGCTTTCTTT

D: TRBD1
V: TRBV7-9
size: few
J: TRBJ2-5
CDR3: CASSQMGQTQETQYF
DNA: TGTGCCAGCAGCCAAATGGGACAGACCCAAGAGACCCAGTACTTC

D: NA
V: TRBV5-1
size: many
J: TRBJ2-1
CDR3: CASSFGTAYNEQFF
DNA: TGCGCCAGCAGCTTTGGGACGGCCTACAATGAGCAGTTCTTC

D: NA
V: TRBV7-9
size: NA
J: TRBJ1-3
CDR3: CSLGSSGNTIYF
DNA: TGTTCACTAGGGTCCTCTGGAAACACCATATATTTT

D: NA
V: TRBV7-9
size: NA
J: TRBJ2-2
CDR3: CASSRGGPLSNTGELFF
DNA: TGTGCCAGCAGCCGAGGGGGGCCACTATCAAACACCGGGGAGCTGTTTTTT

D: TRBD1
V: TRBV4-2
size: many
J: TRBJ2-5
CDR3: CASSQNQGAGETQYF
DNA: TGTGCCAGCAGCCAAAACCAGGGGGCCGGGGAGACCCAGTACTTC

D: NA
V: TRBV5-1
size: many
J: TRBJ1-1
CDR3: CASSLVPEANTEAFF
DNA: TGCGCCAGCAGCTTGGTTCCCGAGGCCAACACTGAAGCTTTCTTT

D: NA
V: TRBV6-1
size: NA
J: TRBJ2-5
CDR3: CASSERGSGGLETQYF
DNA: TGTGCCAGCAGTGAAAGGGGGTCAGGCGGTTTGGAGACCCAGTACTTC

D: NA
V: TRBV7-3
size: NA
J: TRBJ2-2
CDR3: CASSLTRSAGELFF
DNA: TGTGCCAGCAGCTTAACGAGGTCGGCCGGGGAGCTGTTTTTT

D: NA
V: TRBV6-2/TRBV6-3
size: many
J: TRBJ2-7
CDR3: CASSYFDRNHEQYF
DNA: TGTGCCAGCAGTTACTTCGACAGGAACCACGAGCAGTACTTC

D: NA
V: TRBV29-1
size: few
J: TRBJ2-5
CDR3: CSVEDRVVRETQYF
DNA: TGCAGCGTTGAAGATCGAGTAGTGAGAGAGACCCAGTACTTC

D: NA
V: TRBV20-1
size: many
J: TRBJ2-7
CDR3: CSASGGTYGQYF
DNA: TGCAGTGCTAGCGGGGGTACTTATGGGCAGTACTTC

D: TRBD2
V: TRBV20-1
size: many
J: TRBJ2-7
CDR3: CSATGTSGDQGHEQYF
DNA: TGCAGTGCTACGGGGACTAGCGGAGACCAAGGGCACGAGCAGTACTTC

D: NA
V: TRBV5-4
size: few
J: TRBJ1-2
CDR3: CASSTGTSLNYGYTF
DNA: TGTGCCAGCAGCACCGGGACATCCTTGAACTATGGCTACACCTTC

D: NA
V: TRBV4-3
size: many
J: TRBJ2-2
CDR3: CASSQEGGGTGELFF
DNA: TGCGCCAGCAGCCAAGAGGGGGGTGGCACCGGGGAGCTGTTTTTT

D: NA
V: TRBV29-1
size: many
J: TRBJ2-2
CDR3: CSVPGRGVGELFF
DNA: TGCAGCGTACCGGGACGAGGGGTCGGGGAGCTGTTTTTT

D: NA
V: TRBV7-2
size: few
J: TRBJ2-5
CDR3: CASSLNPYQETQYF
DNA: TGTGCCAGCAGCTTAAATCCGTACCAAGAGACCCAGTACTTC

D: TRBD1
V: TRBV20-1
size: NA
J: TRBJ1-1
CDR3: CSARGPGQLNTEAFF
DNA: TGCAGTGCTAGGGGACCGGGACAGCTGAACACTGAAGCTTTCTTT

D: TRBD1
V: TRBV5-1
size: few
J: TRBJ2-7
CDR3: CASSQTPTGGFSYEQYF
DNA: TGCGCCAGCAGTCAGACGCCTACAGGGGGTTTCTCCTACGAGCAGTACTTC